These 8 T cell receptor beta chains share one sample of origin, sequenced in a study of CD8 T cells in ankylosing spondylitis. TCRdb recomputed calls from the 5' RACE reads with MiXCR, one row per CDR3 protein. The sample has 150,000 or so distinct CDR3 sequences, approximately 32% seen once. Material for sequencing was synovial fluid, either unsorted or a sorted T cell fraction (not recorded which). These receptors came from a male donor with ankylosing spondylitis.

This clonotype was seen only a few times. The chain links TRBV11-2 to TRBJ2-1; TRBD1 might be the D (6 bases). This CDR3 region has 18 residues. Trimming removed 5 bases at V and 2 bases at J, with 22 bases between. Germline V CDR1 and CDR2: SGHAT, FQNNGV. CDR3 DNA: TGTGCCAGCAGCCCTAGACATCCATCAGGGGCGGCCTACAATGAGCAGTTCTTC. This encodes CASSPRHPSGAAYNEQFF.

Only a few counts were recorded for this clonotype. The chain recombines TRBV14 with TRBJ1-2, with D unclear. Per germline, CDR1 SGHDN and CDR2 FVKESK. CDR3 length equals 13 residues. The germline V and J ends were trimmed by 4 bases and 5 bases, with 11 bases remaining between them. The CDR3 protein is CASSPGSVYGYTF. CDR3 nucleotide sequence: TGTGCCAGCAGCCCCGGGTCGGTGTATGGCTACACCTTC.

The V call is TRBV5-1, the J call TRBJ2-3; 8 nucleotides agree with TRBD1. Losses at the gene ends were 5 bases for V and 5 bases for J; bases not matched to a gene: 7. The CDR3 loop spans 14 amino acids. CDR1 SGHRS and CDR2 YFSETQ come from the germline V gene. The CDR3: CASSQGQGQDTQYF. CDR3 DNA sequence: TGCGCCAGCAGTCAAGGACAGGGTCAAGATACGCAGTATTTT.

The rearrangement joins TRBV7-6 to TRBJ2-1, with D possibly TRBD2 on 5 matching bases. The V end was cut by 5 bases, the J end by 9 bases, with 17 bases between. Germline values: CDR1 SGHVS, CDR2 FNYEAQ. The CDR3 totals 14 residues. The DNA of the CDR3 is TGTGCCAGCAGCACCGGATTCCAAAGCGGTGAGCAGTTCTTC. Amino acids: CASSTGFQSGEQFF.

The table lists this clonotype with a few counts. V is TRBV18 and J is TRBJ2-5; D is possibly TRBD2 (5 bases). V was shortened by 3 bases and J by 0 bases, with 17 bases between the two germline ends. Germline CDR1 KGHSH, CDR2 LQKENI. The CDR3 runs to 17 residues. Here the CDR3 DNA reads TGTGCCAGCTCACCCCCTACACGGGGATCATACCAAGAGACCCAGTACTTC. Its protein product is CASSPPTRGSYQETQYF.

CDR3 amino acids: CASSFGDSLYSPLHF. CDR3 DNA: TGTGCCAGCAGCTTTGGGGACAGTCTGTATTCACCCCTCCACTTT. The rearrangement joins TRBV5-6 to TRBJ1-6, with TRBD1 matching 7 bases. CDR1 is SGHDT and CDR2 is YYEEEE in the germline V gene. Germline trimming cut 2 bases from V and 8 bases from J; bases unmatched to any gene: 7. This CDR3 contains 15 residues.

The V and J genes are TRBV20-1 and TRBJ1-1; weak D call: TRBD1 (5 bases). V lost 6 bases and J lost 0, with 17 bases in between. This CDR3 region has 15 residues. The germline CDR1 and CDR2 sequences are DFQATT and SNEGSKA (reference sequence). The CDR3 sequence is CSALGVSRVNTEAFF. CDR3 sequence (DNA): TGCAGTGCGCTAGGGGTCTCCAGGGTGAACACTGAAGCTTTCTTT.

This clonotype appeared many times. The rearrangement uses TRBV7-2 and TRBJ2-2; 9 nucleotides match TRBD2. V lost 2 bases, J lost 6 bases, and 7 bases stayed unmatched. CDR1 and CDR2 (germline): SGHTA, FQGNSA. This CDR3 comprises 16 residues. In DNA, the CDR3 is TGTGCCAGCAGCTTAAAAAGCGGGGGGTTTGCCGGGGAGCTGTTTTTT. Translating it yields CASSLKSGGFAGELFF. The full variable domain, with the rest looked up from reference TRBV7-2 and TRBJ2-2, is GAGVSQSPSNKVTEKGKDVELRCDPISGHTALYWYRQSLGQGLEFLIYFQGNSAPDKSGLPSDRFSAERTGGSVSTLTIQRTQQEDSAVYLCASSLKSGGFAGELFFGEGSRLTVL.